A single sample gave rise to the 23 T cell receptor beta chains below, sequenced in a study of T cell responses to AZD1222 COVID-19 vaccine. Profiling relied on immunoSEQ multiplex PCR, and the TCRdb table lists in-frame clones only, not all of them. The data show 100,000 or so clones, about 86% seen once. Sequencing was performed on peripheral blood, taken on day 0 of AZD1222 vaccination. These receptors all stem from an adult in good health.

The chain joins TRBV2 to TRBJ2-3; no definite D call. Germline values: CDR1 SNHLY, CDR2 FYNNEI. The CDR3 sequence is 13 residues long. Trimming pared 3 bases from V and 4 bases from J, leaving 8 bases between. The CDR3 nucleotides are TGTGCCAGCAGTGAGGTAGCAGCAGATACGCAGTATTTT. Its protein is CASSEVAADTQYF.

The chain couples TRBV24-1 to TRBJ2-5; 10 bases align to TRBD1. V lost 4 bases and J lost 4; bases outside the gene matches: 14. The CDR3 loop spans 18 amino acids. The germline V gene encodes CDR1 KGHDR and CDR2 SFDVKD. The CDR3 spells CATSDSRDRGRGGETQYF. Here the CDR3 DNA reads TGTGCCACCAGTGACTCCCGGGACAGGGGAAGGGGAGGAGAGACCCAGTACTTC.

This clone was detected only once. V gene TRBV19 combines with J gene TRBJ1-1; D remains unclear. The V and J ends lost 7 bases and 1 base respectively, with 16 bases between them. Germline-derived CDR1 and CDR2 are LNHDA and SQIVND (reference sequence). The CDR3 extends over 15 amino acids. Here the CDR3 reads CASIRQVHSNTEAFF. As DNA, the CDR3 is TGTGCCAGTATCAGGCAGGTCCACTCGAACACTGAAGCTTTCTTT.

This chain uses TRBV27 with TRBJ1-5, with 9 bases fitting TRBD1. This CDR3 comprises 15 residues. Per germline, CDR1 MNHEY and CDR2 SMNVEV (reference sequence). V shed 6 bases and J 3 bases; nucleotides not matched to a gene: 6. The CDR3 sequence is CASRTGTGNNQPQHF. Here the CDR3 DNA reads TGTGCCAGCAGAACCGGGACAGGGAACAATCAGCCCCAGCATTTT.

This sequence joins TRBV5-4 and TRBJ2-1, with 7 bases lining up with TRBD2. V lost 0 bases to trimming and J lost 4 bases; unmatched junction nucleotides: 7. Germline V gene lookup returns CDR1 SGHNT and CDR2 YYREEE (reference sequence). The CDR3 is 16 amino acids. The CDR3 DNA is TGTGCCAGCAGCTTGGGTTCTAGCGGTAGATACAATGAGCAGTTCTTC. It is translated as CASSLGSSGRYNEQFF.

Written as DNA, the CDR3 is TGTGCCAGCAGCCAGTCGGGACTAGTTCGTGAGCAGTTCTTC. Translating gives CASSQSGLVREQFF. The rearrangement links TRBV14 to TRBJ2-1; 8 positions match TRBD2. The CDR3 has 14 amino acids. V was pared by 3 bases and J by 9 bases, with 7 bases of the junction left unmatched. Germline V gene lookup returns CDR1 SGHDN and CDR2 FVKESK.

The chain joins TRBV19 to TRBJ2-1; the match to TRBD2 covers 10 bases. V trimming: 3 bases; J trimming: 5 bases; junction bases outside the gene matches: 10. The CDR3 is 17 amino acids. CDR1 and CDR2 (germline): LNHDA, SQIVND (reference sequence). The CDR3 loop is CASSISSGSGRHNEQFF. CDR3 sequence (DNA): TGTGCCAGTAGTATCTCTAGCGGGAGCGGAAGGCACAATGAGCAGTTCTTC.

V usage is TRBV7-6 and J usage is TRBJ2-3, with 8 bases matching TRBD2. V dropped 6 bases and J dropped 2; count of bases not matched to a gene: 4. Germline V lookup: CDR1 SGHVS, CDR2 FNYEAQ. There are 14 residues in the CDR3. The CDR3 DNA is TGTGCCAGCAGAAGACTAGCGCCCACAGATACGCAGTATTTT. Protein product: CASRRLAPTDTQYF.

This clone was observed once. V is TRBV5-5 and J is TRBJ1-1, with 7 bases matching TRBD1. Trimming took 4 bases from V and 1 from J; bases not matched to a gene: 7. Germline CDR1 reads SGHKS; CDR2 reads YYEKEE (reference sequence). The CDR3 totals 15 residues. CDR3 amino acids: CASSALGGGNTEAFF. The CDR3 nucleotides are TGTGCCAGCAGCGCGCTAGGGGGCGGGAACACTGAAGCTTTCTTT.

This clone has a handful of counts. V is TRBV2 and J is TRBJ1-1; 9 bases are a match to TRBD1. The CDR3 contains 13 residues. The V gene's germline CDR1 is SNHLY and CDR2 FYNNEI. V trimming: 6 bases; J trimming: 10 bases; junction bases outside the gene matches: 9. CDR3 sequence (DNA): TGTGCCAGCAGCGTGGACAGGGGACGATTAGCTTTCTTT. As protein: CASSVDRGRLAFF.

This clone was seen once. The V and J genes are TRBV29-1 and TRBJ2-3; no definite D call. CDR3 length: 13 residues. Per germline, CDR1 SQVTM and CDR2 ANQGSEA. V was cut by 7 bases and J by 5 bases, with 16 bases left in between. CDR3 amino acids: CSDRQRMLDTQYF. As DNA, the CDR3 is TGCAGCGATCGGCAGCGAATGTTAGATACGCAGTATTTT.

V usage is TRBV14 and J usage is TRBJ1-4; 9 nucleotides align to TRBD1. The CDR3 sequence is 14 residues long. Germline loops: CDR1 SGHDN, CDR2 FVKESK. The V and J ends lost 2 bases and 8 bases, in that order; junction bases with no gene match: 3. The CDR3 reads CASSQNRGREKLFF. CDR3 DNA sequence: TGTGCCAGCAGCCAAAACAGGGGGCGAGAAAAACTGTTTTTT.

The chain recombines TRBV7-8 with TRBJ2-2; weak D call: TRBD2 (5 bases). The germline V gene encodes CDR1 SGHVS and CDR2 FQNEAQ. The CDR3 contains 17 residues. Trimming took 6 bases from V and 1 from J, leaving 18 bases between them. The CDR3 here is CASRRGASSGNTGELFF. For the CDR3, the DNA is TGTGCCAGCAGGCGAGGCGCTAGCTCAGGGAACACCGGGGAGCTGTTTTTT.

This clone came up once. The V and J genes are TRBV5-5 and TRBJ2-1, with a possible D match to TRBD2 (6 bases). The V gene's germline CDR1 is SGHKS and CDR2 YYEKEE (reference sequence). The CDR3 is 14 amino acids. The V and J ends lost 6 bases and 8 bases respectively, with 18 bases between them. This chain's CDR3 is CASNMDYHVDEQFF. CDR3 DNA: TGTGCCAGCAACATGGACTACCACGTGGATGAGCAGTTCTTC.

The chain is built from TRBV7-9 and TRBJ2-1; TRBD2 matches at 8 bases. The CDR3 has 15 residues. V lost 5 bases and J lost 7; bases outside the gene matches: 10. The germline V gene has CDR1 SEHNR and CDR2 FQNEAQ (reference sequence). The CDR3 sequence is CASSTVAGHRNEQFF. The CDR3 region has the DNA TGTGCCAGCAGCACAGTAGCGGGGCACCGGAATGAGCAGTTCTTC.

The chain links TRBV3-1 (or the pseudogene TRBV3-2) to TRBJ1-2, with D possibly being TRBD1 (5 bases). The CDR3 consists of 13 residues. V lost 3 bases to trimming and J lost 6 bases, with 11 bases between them. Per the germline V gene, CDR1 is LGHDT and CDR2 is YNNKEL (reference sequence). As DNA, the CDR3 is TGTGCCAGCAGCCAGCCAGGGAGGGATGGCTACACCTTC. Amino acid sequence: CASSQPGRDGYTF.

The rearrangement uses TRBV11-3 and TRBJ2-3; maybe TRBD1 (5 bases). The CDR3 spans 16 residues. Germline V gene data show CDR1 as SGHNT and CDR2 as YENEEA. V was clipped by 3 bases and J by 4 bases, with 17 bases between them. The CDR3 nucleotides read TGTGCCAGCAGCTTGATGTCAGGGTCAAGATCAGATACGCAGTATTTT. Its protein is CASSLMSGSRSDTQYF. Full variable domain (missing parts from reference TRBV11-3 and TRBJ2-3): EAGVVQSPRYKIIEKKQPVAFWCNPISGHNTLYWYLQNLGQGPELLIRYENEEAVDDSQLPKDRFSAERLKGVDSTLKIQPAELGDSAVYLCASSLMSGSRSDTQYFGPGTRLTVL.

This clone was observed a few times. The rearrangement uses TRBV18 and TRBJ1-1; D is perhaps TRBD1 (5 bases). V lost 6 bases, J lost 2 bases, and 31 bases lay in between. CDR3 length: 20 amino acids. Per germline, CDR1 KGHSH and CDR2 LQKENI. The CDR3 loop is CASSDHGHQGFGTANTEAFF. The CDR3 nucleotides read TGTGCCAGCTCCGATCACGGTCACCAAGGTTTCGGGACGGCAAACACTGAAGCTTTCTTT.

The chain has TRBV18 and TRBJ2-3, with 8 positions matching TRBD1. The germline V gene has CDR1 KGHSH and CDR2 LQKENI. The CDR3 runs to 17 residues. V shed 3 bases, J shed 3 bases, and the junction held 11 bases outside the gene matches. Here the CDR3 DNA reads TGTGCCAGCTCACCGAGGGTGGCCACAGGGGGAACAGATACGCAGTATTTT. Amino acids: CASSPRVATGGTDTQYF.

This chain connects TRBV27 to TRBJ2-7; D is unclear. Germline V CDR1 and CDR2: MNHEY, SMNVEV (reference sequence). The CDR3 covers 13 residues. V was pared by 0 bases and J by 6 bases, with 9 bases between. The CDR3, as DNA: TGTGCCAGCAGTTTATCGGCGCTGGCCGAGCAGTACTTC. It yields the protein CASSLSALAEQYF.

The V gene is TRBV5-1, the J gene TRBJ1-5, with D hard to call. Trimming took 4 bases from V and 2 from J, leaving 13 bases between them. The CDR3 has 15 residues. Germline CDR1 reads SGHRS; CDR2 reads YFSETQ. This CDR3 reads CASSLGGSGNQPQHF. DNA for the CDR3: TGCGCCAGCAGCCTAGGTGGCTCGGGCAATCAGCCCCAGCATTTT.

The chain is built from TRBV15 and TRBJ1-2; D is unclear. This CDR3 region has 18 residues. Trimming took off 0 bases at V and 2 bases at J, with 19 bases between the two ends. CDR1 is LNHNV, CDR2 YYDKDF, per germline (reference sequence). CDR3: CATSREDLRLAKNYGYTF. The CDR3 DNA reads TGTGCCACCAGCAGAGAGGATCTTAGACTAGCCAAAAACTATGGCTACACCTTC. Complete variable domain (other parts from reference TRBV15 and TRBJ1-2): DAMVIQNPRYQVTQFGKPVTLSCSQTLNHNVMYWYQQKSSQAPKLLFHYYDKDFNNEADTPDNFQSRRPNTSFCFLDIRSPGLGDTAMYLCATSREDLRLAKNYGYTFGSGTRLTVV.

The rearrangement uses TRBV5-1 and TRBJ1-6, with a possible D match to TRBD1 (6 bases). In germline, CDR1 is SGHRS, CDR2 YFSETQ. This CDR3 is 16 amino acids long. V shed 6 bases and J shed 0 bases, with 13 bases lying between them. The CDR3 here is CASKGGSGSYNSPLHF. The CDR3 nucleotides are TGCGCCAGCAAGGGGGGATCGGGCTCCTATAATTCACCCCTCCACTTT. The variable domain in full, completed from reference TRBV5-1 and TRBJ1-6, reads KAGVTQTPRYLIKTRGQQVTLSCSPISGHRSVSWYQQTPGQGLQFLFEYFSETQRNKGNFPGRFSGRQFSNSRSEMNVSTLELGDSALYLCASKGGSGSYNSPLHFGNGTRLTVT.